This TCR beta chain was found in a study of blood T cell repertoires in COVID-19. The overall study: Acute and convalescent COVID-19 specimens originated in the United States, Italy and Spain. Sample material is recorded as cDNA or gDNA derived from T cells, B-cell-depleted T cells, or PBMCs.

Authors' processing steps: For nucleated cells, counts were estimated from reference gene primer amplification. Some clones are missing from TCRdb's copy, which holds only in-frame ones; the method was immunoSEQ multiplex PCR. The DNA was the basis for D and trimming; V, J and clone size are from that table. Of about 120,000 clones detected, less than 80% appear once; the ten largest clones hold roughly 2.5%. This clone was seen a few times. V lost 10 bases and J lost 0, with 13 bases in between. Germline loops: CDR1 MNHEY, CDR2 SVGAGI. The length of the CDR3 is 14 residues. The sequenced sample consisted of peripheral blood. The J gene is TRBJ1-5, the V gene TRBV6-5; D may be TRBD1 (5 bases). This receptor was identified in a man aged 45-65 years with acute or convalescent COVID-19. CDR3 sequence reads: CATTTENSNQPQHF. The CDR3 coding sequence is TGTGCCACCACGACAGAGAATAGCAATCAGCCCCAGCATTTT.